The 23 T cell receptor beta chains given below trace back to one sample, sequenced in a study of cytomegalovirus exposure and HLA in healthy donors (dated by TCRdb to the late 2010s). The library was produced with the immunoSEQ multiplex PCR assay. For the multiplex PCR, a mixture combining 60 forward primers for TCR Vbeta segments and 13 reverse primers for TCR Jbeta segments was used. In TCRdb, the immuneACCESS table is reduced to in-frame sequences with V and J assigned. These tables do not hold every clone; where another copy was compared, an unresolved V gene accounts for under half, and the others remain unexplained. The sample records about 150,000 clones, roughly 73% of which are singletons. The top ten clonotypes cover under 2% of the sample. Material for sequencing was PBMCs. Receptors originate from a woman in her late teens or twenties in good health and CMV-seronegative.

This clone was seen a single time. The gene calls are TRBV23-1 and TRBJ1-5; D is unclear. TRBV23-1 qualifies as an ORF whose function is uncertain. Trimming removed 4 bases from V and 4 bases from J, with 11 bases in between. The CDR3 runs 14 residues. CDR3: CASSPPPRNQPQHF. Written as DNA, the CDR3 is TGCGCCAGCAGTCCCCCGCCCCGGAATCAGCCCCAGCATTTT.

The chain couples TRBV18 to TRBJ2-5; no clear D. Trimming took 0 bases from V and 5 from J, leaving 10 bases between them. Germline CDR1 reads KGHSH; CDR2 reads LQKENI. This CDR3 has 14 amino acids. This CDR3 reads CASSPPALRETQYF. As DNA, the CDR3 is TGTGCCAGCTCACCACCGGCCCTGAGGGAGACCCAGTACTTC.

A few counts support this clone. The J gene is TRBJ2-5, the V gene TRBV7-2, with TRBD2 as a possible D gene (6 bases). Trimming stripped 7 bases from V and 2 bases from J, with 11 bases between. Germline CDR1 is SGHTA and CDR2 is FQGNSA. This CDR3 contains 13 residues. CDR3 DNA: TGTGCCAGCACCGGGACTGTTCAAGAGACCCAGTACTTC. Its protein product is CASTGTVQETQYF.

V is TRBV6-6 and J is TRBJ1-2, with D uncertain. CDR1 MNHNY and CDR2 SVGAGI come from the germline V gene (reference sequence). The CDR3 extends over 13 amino acids. V lost 5 bases and J 6 bases, leaving 13 bases between the germline ends. The CDR3 sequence: CASSPPPGDGYTF. Written as DNA, the CDR3 is TGTGCCAGCAGTCCGCCCCCCGGGGATGGCTACACCTTC.

The chain links TRBV5-8 to TRBJ1-2; 7 nucleotides match TRBD1. The CDR3 is made up of 15 amino acids. Per germline, CDR1 SGHTS and CDR2 YDEGEE. V dropped 2 bases and J dropped 4; count of bases not matched to a gene: 8. The CDR3 nucleotides are TGTGCCAGCAGCTTTGAGGGGGCGCCTTTCTATGGCTACACCTTC. This gives the protein CASSFEGAPFYGYTF.

The table lists this clone with a count of one. The rearrangement uses TRBV28 and TRBJ1-2; D is perhaps TRBD1 (5 bases). The germline gives CDR1 MDHEN, CDR2 SYDVKM. CDR3 size: 13 residues. Trimming took 4 bases from V and 1 from J, leaving 7 bases between them. As DNA, the CDR3 is TGTGCCAGCAGTTCCAGGGATAACTATGGCTACACCTTC. It specifies CASSSRDNYGYTF.

The J gene is TRBJ2-5, the V gene TRBV29-1; tentatively, D is TRBD1 (5 bases). The V and J ends lost 5 bases and 1 base respectively, with 5 bases between them. The CDR3 is 11 amino acids. The germline V gene encodes CDR1 SQVTM and CDR2 ANQGSEA. The CDR3 region is CSVRGQETQYF. CDR3 nucleotides: TGCAGCGTTAGGGGCCAAGAGACCCAGTACTTC.

The rearrangement links TRBV11-2 to TRBJ2-2, with 8 positions matching TRBD2. CDR3 length: 15 amino acids. Per germline, CDR1 SGHAT and CDR2 FQNNGV. V lost 6 bases, J lost 4 bases, and 7 bases stayed unmatched. In DNA, the CDR3 is TGTGCCAGCAGGGAAGCGGGAGCGGGCACCGGGGAGCTGTTTTTT. As protein: CASREAGAGTGELFF. Complete variable domain (other parts from reference TRBV11-2 and TRBJ2-2): EAGVAQSPRYKIIEKRQSVAFWCNPISGHATLYWYQQILGQGPKLLIQFQNNGVVDDSQLPKDRFSAERLKGVDSTLKIQPAKLEDSAVYLCASREAGAGTGELFFGEGSRLTVL.

The J gene is TRBJ1-2, the V gene TRBV6-5, with TRBD1 as a possible D gene (6 bases). The germline V and J ends were trimmed by 2 bases and 6 bases, with 7 bases remaining between them. The CDR3 is 12 amino acids. Germline lookup yields CDR1 MNHEY and CDR2 SVGAGI. The chain's CDR3 is CASSYQGNGYTF. CDR3 bases: TGTGCCAGCAGTTACCAGGGGAATGGCTACACCTTC.

The genes are TRBV9 and TRBJ2-4, with TRBD2 as a possible D gene (6 bases). Trimming left V 0 bases short and J 8 bases short, with 15 bases between. The germline gives CDR1 SGDLS, CDR2 YYNGEE. The CDR3 extends over 15 amino acids. For the CDR3, the DNA is TGTGCCAGCAGCGTAGGGGTGCCCCCGGGGGACATTCAGTACTTC. This translates into CASSVGVPPGDIQYF.

V is TRBV5-4 and J is TRBJ1-4; weak D call: TRBD1 (5 bases). The length of the CDR3 is 14 residues. V was shortened by 4 bases and J by 8 bases, with 15 bases between the two germline ends. The germline gives CDR1 SGHNT, CDR2 YYREEE (reference sequence). The CDR3 DNA reads as TGTGCCAGCAGCGTCCAGGGCGCGGTCGAAAAACTGTTTTTT. This gives the protein CASSVQGAVEKLFF.

This sequence joins TRBV4-3 and TRBJ1-1, with D possibly being TRBD1 (5 bases). V lost 1 base and J lost 4, with 10 bases in between. The length of the CDR3 is 14 residues. The germline CDR1 and CDR2 sequences are LGHNA and YSLEER. The DNA of the CDR3 is TGCGCCAGCAGCCAAGTTTCCGGGGGCACTGAAGCTTTCTTT. As protein: CASSQVSGGTEAFF.

V usage is TRBV27 and J usage is TRBJ2-1, with D possibly being TRBD2 (5 bases). CDR3 length: 14 residues. Germline values: CDR1 MNHEY, CDR2 SMNVEV (reference sequence). Trimming removed 2 bases from V and 4 bases from J, with 9 bases in between. DNA for the CDR3: TGTGCCAGCAGTTTAAGCACGGGGTACAATGAGCAGTTCTTC. Protein: CASSLSTGYNEQFF.

The chain carries TRBV18 and TRBJ2-4; 11 bases agree with TRBD2. V gave up 3 bases and J gave up 7 bases; unmatched junction bases: 11. Germline loops: CDR1 KGHSH, CDR2 LQKENI. The CDR3 loop spans 17 amino acids. The CDR3 coding sequence is TGTGCCAGCTCACCCCCTATAGCGGGAGGGAGTTTCAACATTCAGTACTTC. Translation gives CASSPPIAGGSFNIQYF.

The genes are TRBV18 and TRBJ2-5, with D perhaps TRBD2 (5 bases). V was trimmed by 3 bases and J by 7 bases, leaving 15 bases between them. CDR3 length: 14 amino acids. CDR1 is KGHSH, CDR2 LQKENI, per germline. CDR3 sequence: CASSPQRAAGTQYF. The DNA for the CDR3 is TGTGCCAGCTCACCCCAAAGGGCTGCGGGGACCCAGTACTTC.

The chain couples TRBV7-3 to TRBJ1-1; D is possibly TRBD1 (6 bases). CDR3 length: 13 residues. V gave up 5 bases and J gave up 1 base, with 8 bases separating them. Germline V gene lookup returns CDR1 SGHTA and CDR2 FQGTGA. DNA of the CDR3: TGTGCCAGCAGCCGACAGGAGAACACTGAAGCTTTCTTT. This sequence encodes CASSRQENTEAFF.

The J gene is TRBJ2-2, the V gene TRBV10-1, with 7 bases matching TRBD1. The CDR3 is made up of 15 amino acids. CDR1 and CDR2 from the germline V gene are WNHNN and SYGVQD (reference sequence). V was pared by 2 bases and J by 6 bases, with 6 bases of the junction left unmatched. Here the CDR3 reads CASSEDRVVSGELFF. CDR3 DNA: TGCGCCAGCAGTGAGGACAGGGTAGTTTCCGGGGAGCTGTTTTTT.

The DNA for the CDR3 is TGTGCCAGCAGTACCCAGGGGCCGTGGACTGAAGCTTTCTTT. This codes for CASSTQGPWTEAFF. This chain links TRBV6-5 with TRBJ1-1; D is possibly TRBD1 (6 bases). Trimming removed 5 bases at V and 5 bases at J, with 15 bases between. The germline gives CDR1 MNHEY, CDR2 SVGAGI. The CDR3 has 14 residues.

The rearrangement joins TRBV18 to TRBJ2-5; D uncertain. V lost 6 bases and J lost 4, with 15 bases in between. This CDR3 is built from 14 residues. Germline-derived CDR1 and CDR2 are KGHSH and LQKENI. As DNA, the CDR3 is TGTGCCAGCTCCCAAGAGGCTTCGGGAGAGACCCAGTACTTC. Protein: CASSQEASGETQYF.

V usage is TRBV6-5 and J usage is TRBJ2-7; a possible D gene is TRBD2 (6 bases). Trimming cost V 5 bases and J 12 bases, with 17 bases left between them. Germline-derived CDR1 and CDR2 are MNHEY and SVGAGI. The CDR3 is 12 residues long. The CDR3 region has the DNA TGTGCCAGCAGTAACACGGGGGTTGCCCTGTACGTC. It codes for CASSNTGVALYV.

This clone was counted only a few times. V is TRBV6-5 and J is TRBJ1-3; a weak D match, TRBD1 (5 bases). CDR3 size: 16 residues. CDR1 is MNHEY, CDR2 SVGAGI, per germline. Trimming took off 4 bases at V and 2 bases at J, with 15 bases between the two ends. CDR3 loop: CASSLTGRLTGNTIYF. The CDR3 nucleotides read TGTGCCAGCAGTTTAACAGGAAGACTTACTGGAAACACCATATATTTT.

The V and J genes are TRBV11-1 and TRBJ2-5; possible D gene TRBD2, 6 bases. Germline assignment: CDR1 SGHAT and CDR2 FQDESV (reference sequence). The CDR3 is made up of 14 amino acids. Trimming removed 5 bases from V and 4 bases from J, with 14 bases in between. CDR3 protein: CASSVGGGRETQYF. CDR3 sequence (DNA): TGTGCCAGCAGCGTCGGGGGAGGCCGAGAGACCCAGTACTTC.

This clone has only one observation. This chain links TRBV27 with TRBJ1-2, with a possible D match to TRBD1 (6 bases). The V gene's germline CDR1 is MNHEY and CDR2 SMNVEV (reference sequence). V gave up 6 bases and J gave up 8 bases, with 13 bases separating them. This CDR3 has 12 residues. The CDR3 region is CASRQGLLGYTF. The CDR3 region has the DNA TGTGCCAGCAGACAGGGTTTATTGGGCTACACCTTC.